The 28 T cell receptor beta chains below come from one sample, sequenced in a study of OX40 agonist ivuxolimab in advanced cancers. Produced via immunoSEQ multiplex PCR; TCRdb's table is partial and in-frame only. The sample contains about 40,000 clones, approximately 90% of which appear only once. Sequences were derived from CD4+ or CD8+ T cells sorted from blood, sampled in a trial of the OX40 agonist ivuxolimab. All receptors derive from an adult with an advanced solid tumor such as melanoma, head and neck, liver or kidney cancer.

The chain couples TRBV27 to TRBJ2-1, with unresolved D. CDR1 is MNHEY, CDR2 SMNVEV, per germline (reference sequence). CDR3 length: 12 amino acids. V was clipped by 4 bases and J by 10 bases, with 11 bases between them. CDR3 sequence: CASSSPLGEQFF. For the CDR3, the DNA is TGTGCCAGCAGTTCCCCGCTTGGAGAGCAGTTCTTC.

The V gene is TRBV19, the J gene TRBJ1-2, with 7 bases lining up with TRBD1. The CDR3 has 14 residues. Germline CDR1 is LNHDA and CDR2 is SQIVND (reference sequence). With V trimmed by 2 bases and J by 4 bases, 4 bases remained unmatched. CDR3 in DNA: TGTGCCAGTAGTATACCGGGACAGACCTATGGCTACACCTTC. Protein: CASSIPGQTYGYTF.

CDR3 protein: CASSPTPGLAGGFYNEQFF. The CDR3 DNA sequence: TGTGCCAGCAGCCCGACTCCGGGACTAGCGGGGGGCTTCTACAATGAGCAGTTCTTC. The chain recombines TRBV11-1 with TRBJ2-1; 15 nucleotides align to TRBD2. Germline V gene lookup returns CDR1 SGHAT and CDR2 FQDESV (reference sequence). J was trimmed by 3 bases and V by 5 bases; bases with no gene match: 11. The CDR3 is 19 amino acids. The variable domain in full, completed from reference TRBV11-1 and TRBJ2-1, reads EAEVAQSPRYKITEKSQAVAFWCDPISGHATLYWYRQILGQGPELLVQFQDESVVDDSQLPKDRFSAERLKGVDSTLKIQPAELGDSAMYLCASSPTPGLAGGFYNEQFFGPGTRLTVL.

The gene calls are TRBV5-1 and TRBJ2-2; D is perhaps TRBD1 (5 bases). The CDR3 runs to 15 residues. Trimming took 4 bases from V and 5 from J, leaving 15 bases between them. In germline, CDR1 is SGHRS, CDR2 YFSETQ. This CDR3 is CASSPRRVGTGELFF. CDR3 in DNA: TGCGCCAGCAGCCCCCGCAGGGTAGGGACCGGGGAGCTGTTTTTT.

The CDR3 is CASSLTSGGENTGELFF. The CDR3 nucleotides read TGTGCCAGCAGCTTGACCAGCGGGGGGGAAAACACCGGGGAGCTGTTTTTT. This chain links TRBV7-8 with TRBJ2-2; 10 positions agree with TRBD2. The V gene end was trimmed by 3 bases and the J gene end by 2 bases; junction bases not matched to a gene: 6. Germline CDR1 SGHVS, CDR2 FQNEAQ. The CDR3 is made up of 17 amino acids. The full variable domain, completed using reference TRBV7-8 and TRBJ2-2, is GAGVSQSPRYKVAKRGQDVALRCDPISGHVSLFWYQQALGQGPEFLTYFQNEAQLDKSGLPSDRFFAERPEGSVSTLKIQRTQQEDSAVYLCASSLTSGGENTGELFFGEGSRLTVL.

The chain couples TRBV6-5 to TRBJ1-4, with D unclear. Germline-derived CDR1 and CDR2 are MNHEY and SVGAGI. Trimming pared 5 bases from V and 10 bases from J, leaving 8 bases between. CDR3 size: 11 residues. The CDR3 sequence is CASSELAKLFF. Here the CDR3 DNA reads TGTGCCAGCAGTGAATTGGCAAAACTGTTTTTT.

The chain uses TRBV19 and TRBJ2-5; D call uncertain. The CDR3 contains 13 residues. V was pared by 1 base and J by 5 bases, with 8 bases between. CDR1 and CDR2 from the germline V gene are LNHDA and SQIVND (reference sequence). The CDR3 is CASSIGGRETQYF. CDR3 nucleotide sequence: TGTGCCAGTAGTATAGGGGGTAGGGAGACCCAGTACTTC.

This clone appeared once. The chain has TRBV19 and TRBJ2-7, with 8 positions matching TRBD2. Germline V gene sequence: CDR1 LNHDA, CDR2 SQIVND (reference sequence). The CDR3 consists of 13 residues. The J segment lost 7 bases and the V segment lost 2 bases, leaving 4 bases of the junction unmatched. The CDR3 DNA reads as TGTGCCAGTAGTATAAGCGGGAGTCTTGAGCAGTACTTC. As protein: CASSISGSLEQYF.

The chain employs TRBV7-9 and TRBJ2-1; the match to TRBD2 covers 12 bases. Losses at the gene ends were 3 bases for V and 0 bases for J; bases not matched to a gene: 3. The CDR3 contains 17 residues. CDR1 and CDR2 (germline): SEHNR, FQNEAQ (reference sequence). CDR3 sequence: CASSFPGLAGSYNEQFF. The CDR3 nucleotides are TGTGCCAGCAGCTTTCCGGGACTAGCGGGCTCCTACAATGAGCAGTTCTTC. The complete variable domain, with remaining parts taken from reference TRBV7-9 and TRBJ2-1, reads DTGVSQNPRHKITKRGQNVTFRCDPISEHNRLYWYRQTLGQGPEFLTYFQNEAQLEKSRLLSDRFSAERPKGSFSTLEIQRTEQGDSAMYLCASSFPGLAGSYNEQFFGPGTRLTVL.

This clone appeared once. The chain employs TRBV15 and TRBJ2-1; possibly TRBD1 or TRBD2 for D (7 bases each). CDR3 length equals 17 residues. CDR1 LNHNV and CDR2 YYDKDF come from the germline V gene (reference sequence). The V gene lost 0 bases and the J gene lost 7 bases, with 19 bases spanning the gap. The chain's CDR3 is CATSREKTGRGWNEQFF. Here the CDR3 DNA reads TGTGCCACCAGCAGAGAAAAGACAGGGAGGGGGTGGAATGAGCAGTTCTTC.

This chain joins TRBV30 and TRBJ2-5, with TRBD2 matching 8 bases. Germline CDR1 is GTSNPN and CDR2 is SVGIG (reference sequence). The CDR3 sequence is 14 residues long. With V trimmed by 1 base and J by 2 bases, 3 bases remained unmatched. CDR3 DNA sequence: TGTGCCTGGAGTGGGGCTAGCGGGCAAGAGACCCAGTACTTC. Translating it yields CAWSGASGQETQYF.

The V gene is TRBV7-9, the J gene TRBJ2-1, with D uncertain. The germline gives CDR1 SEHNR, CDR2 FQNEAQ (reference sequence). Trimming shortened V by 1 base and J by 4 bases, and 8 bases separated the two germline ends. The CDR3 spans 14 residues. DNA of the CDR3: TGTGCCAGCAGCTTAGGAGTTAGTTACAATGAGCAGTTCTTC. Its protein is CASSLGVSYNEQFF.

The chain links TRBV19 to TRBJ2-3; 14 bases align to TRBD2. V was clipped by 6 bases and J by 6 bases; unmatched bases: 2. The CDR3 extends over 14 amino acids. Looked up from germline, CDR1 is LNHDA and CDR2 is SQIVND (reference sequence). CDR3 protein: CASSRTSGRDTQYF. The DNA of the CDR3 is TGTGCCAGTAGCAGGACTAGCGGGAGGGATACGCAGTATTTT.

The rearrangement uses TRBV29-1 and TRBJ1-2; tentatively, D is TRBD1 (5 bases). CDR1 is SQVTM and CDR2 is ANQGSEA in the germline V gene. The V gene lost 5 bases and the J gene lost 2 bases, with 12 bases spanning the gap. CDR3 length: 13 amino acids. The CDR3 region has the DNA TGCAGCGTTCCCGACAGCGCAAACTATGGCTACACCTTC. It encodes CSVPDSANYGYTF.

The genes are TRBV7-9 and TRBJ2-7; TRBD2 agrees at 8 bases. The V segment lost 2 bases and the J segment 4 bases; nucleotides outside the gene matches: 7. The CDR3 has 15 residues. Looked up from germline, CDR1 is SEHNR and CDR2 is FQNEAQ (reference sequence). CDR3 sequence: CASSLPLAENYEQYF. The CDR3, as DNA: TGTGCCAGCAGCTTACCACTAGCGGAAAATTACGAGCAGTACTTC.

The rearrangement joins TRBV27 to TRBJ2-1, with 7 positions matching TRBD1. The junction had 12 bases not matched to a gene; V was cut back by 6 bases and J by 7 bases. There are 15 residues in the CDR3. CDR1 is MNHEY, CDR2 SMNVEV, per germline (reference sequence). As DNA, the CDR3 is TGTGCCAGCAGACACACTCGACAGGGAAGTAATGAGCAGTTCTTC. It is translated as CASRHTRQGSNEQFF.

CDR3 DNA: TGTGCCAGCAGCTTAGGGGAGAATGGCTACACCTTC. Translation: CASSLGENGYTF. J is TRBJ1-2 and V is TRBV7-9; D is unclear. CDR1 and CDR2 from the germline V gene are SEHNR and FQNEAQ (reference sequence). There are 12 residues in the CDR3. The germline V and J ends were trimmed by 1 base and 6 bases, with 6 bases remaining between them.

The chain couples TRBV6-1 to TRBJ2-2; D might be TRBD1 or TRBD2, each matching 5 bases. Germline loops: CDR1 MNHNS, CDR2 SASEGT. The V end was cut by 11 bases, the J end by 6 bases, with 19 bases between. The CDR3 extends over 14 amino acids. For the CDR3, the DNA is TGTGCCCTCGAGGGGAGCCAGGCGGCCGGGGAGCTGTTTTTT. Translation: CALEGSQAAGELFF.

The J gene is TRBJ2-3, the V gene TRBV2, with unresolved D. Trimming took off 2 bases at V and 0 bases at J, with 9 bases between the two ends. The CDR3 has 15 residues. CDR1 is SNHLY and CDR2 is FYNNEI in the germline V gene. The CDR3 protein is CASSEWRSSTDTQYF. The CDR3 DNA follows: TGTGCCAGCAGTGAATGGCGGTCTAGCACAGATACGCAGTATTTT.

This chain links TRBV10-1 with TRBJ1-4; D unresolved. The germline V and J ends were trimmed by 3 bases and 5 bases, with 16 bases remaining between them. Germline CDR1 reads WNHNN; CDR2 reads SYGVQD (reference sequence). The length of the CDR3 is 16 residues. The CDR3 region is CASSEFRTGPNEKLFF. CDR3 nucleotide sequence: TGCGCCAGCAGTGAATTTCGTACCGGGCCGAATGAAAAACTGTTTTTT.

The chain couples TRBV27 to TRBJ1-2; perhaps TRBD1 as D (6 bases). The V gene lost 7 bases and the J gene lost 7 bases, with 10 bases spanning the gap. The CDR3 is 11 amino acids. Germline CDR1 MNHEY, CDR2 SMNVEV (reference sequence). The CDR3 is CASKGGGGYTF. The CDR3 bases are TGTGCCAGCAAGGGGGGGGGTGGCTACACCTTC.

V gene TRBV27 combines with J gene TRBJ2-1; D might be TRBD1 (6 bases). The germline V gene encodes CDR1 MNHEY and CDR2 SMNVEV (reference sequence). There are 13 residues in the CDR3. Trimming took off 3 bases at V and 10 bases at J, with 13 bases between the two ends. CDR3 nucleotides: TGTGCCAGCAGTTTCTCCAGGGGCAGGGAGCAGTTCTTC. It encodes CASSFSRGREQFF.

The sample holds one count of this clone. The genes are TRBV28 and TRBJ1-3; D not certain. CDR3 size: 15 residues. Germline lookup yields CDR1 MDHEN and CDR2 SYDVKM. V gave up 7 bases and J gave up 0 bases, with 13 bases separating them. The CDR3 is CASTPRRYSGNTIYF. Written as DNA, the CDR3 is TGTGCCAGCACCCCGAGACGGTACTCTGGAAACACCATATATTTT. The whole variable domain, filled in from reference TRBV28 and TRBJ1-3, reads DVKVTQSSRYLVKRTGEKVFLECVQDMDHENMFWYRQDPGLGLRLIYFSYDVKMKEKGDIPEGYSVSREKKERFSLILESASTNQTSMYLCASTPRRYSGNTIYFGEGSWLTVV.

The chain recombines TRBV14 with TRBJ2-1; 9 nucleotides match TRBD2. The germline V gene encodes CDR1 SGHDN and CDR2 FVKESK. V was clipped by 4 bases and J by 10 bases; unmatched bases: 11. The CDR3 length is 15 residues. The DNA of the CDR3 is TGTGCCAGCAGCCTCTTTGGCGGGAGGGCCGGGGAGCAGTTCTTC. It translates to CASSLFGGRAGEQFF. Drawing the rest from reference TRBV14 and TRBJ2-1, the complete variable domain is EAGVTQFPSHSVIEKGQTVTLRCDPISGHDNLYWYRRVMGKEIKFLLHFVKESKQDESGMPNNRFLAERTGGTYSTLKVQPAELEDSGVYFCASSLFGGRAGEQFFGPGTRLTVL.

The chain employs TRBV27 and TRBJ1-1; 8 nucleotides agree with TRBD1. The CDR3 contains 14 residues. Germline assignment: CDR1 MNHEY and CDR2 SMNVEV (reference sequence). V gave up 4 bases and J gave up 5 bases; unmatched junction bases: 6. The DNA for the CDR3 is TGTGCCAGCAGTTCTCAGGGGGCTGGTACTGAAGCTTTCTTT. This encodes CASSSQGAGTEAFF.

CDR3 in DNA: TGTGCCAGCTCCCCCCCGGACCCGGGCACCTACGAGCAGTACTTC. It codes for CASSPPDPGTYEQYF. V and J are TRBV18 and TRBJ2-7; D remains unclear. Trimming pared 6 bases from V and 2 bases from J, leaving 17 bases between. Germline values: CDR1 KGHSH, CDR2 LQKENI. The CDR3 sequence is 15 residues long.

The chain has TRBV5-6 and TRBJ2-1; TRBD2 agrees at 8 bases. CDR1 is SGHDT, CDR2 YYEEEE, per germline. The CDR3 is 13 amino acids. J gave up 6 bases and V 4 bases, and 3 bases lay outside the gene matches. The CDR3 loop reads CASSPGGLNEQFF. The CDR3 nucleotides are TGTGCCAGCAGCCCGGGGGGGCTCAATGAGCAGTTCTTC.

This chain uses TRBV19 with TRBJ2-7; a possible D gene is TRBD2 (6 bases). The CDR3 runs 14 residues. Looked up from germline, CDR1 is LNHDA and CDR2 is SQIVND (reference sequence). Trimming pared 1 base from V and 1 base from J, leaving 8 bases between. This CDR3 is CASSIVAGSYEQYF. The CDR3 bases are TGTGCCAGTAGTATAGTGGCGGGATCCTACGAGCAGTACTTC.